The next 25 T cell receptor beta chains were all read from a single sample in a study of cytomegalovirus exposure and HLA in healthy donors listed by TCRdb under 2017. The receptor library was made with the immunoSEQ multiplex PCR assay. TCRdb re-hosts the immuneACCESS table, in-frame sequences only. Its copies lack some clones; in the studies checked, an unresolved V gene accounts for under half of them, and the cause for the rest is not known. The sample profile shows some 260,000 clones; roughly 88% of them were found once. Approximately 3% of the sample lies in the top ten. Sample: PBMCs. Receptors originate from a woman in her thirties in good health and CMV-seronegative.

CDR3 sequence: CASSLDLSNQPQHF. The CDR3 DNA reads as TGTGCCAGCTCGCTCGACCTGAGCAATCAGCCCCAGCATTTT. The V gene is TRBV18, the J gene TRBJ1-5, with D unclear. The ends were cut back, 6 bases at V and 1 base at J, with 10 bases in the middle. Germline CDR1 and CDR2: KGHSH and LQKENI. CDR3 size: 14 residues.

CDR3 DNA sequence: TGTGCCAGCAGTTTGGGGCTAGCGGGAGCCTCAGATGAGCAGTTCTTC. Its translation: CASSLGLAGASDEQFF. This chain uses TRBV27 with TRBJ2-1; TRBD2 matches at 10 bases. The CDR3 loop spans 16 amino acids. Germline loops: CDR1 MNHEY, CDR2 SMNVEV (reference sequence). Trimming removed 3 bases from V and 8 bases from J; junction bases left unmatched: 10.

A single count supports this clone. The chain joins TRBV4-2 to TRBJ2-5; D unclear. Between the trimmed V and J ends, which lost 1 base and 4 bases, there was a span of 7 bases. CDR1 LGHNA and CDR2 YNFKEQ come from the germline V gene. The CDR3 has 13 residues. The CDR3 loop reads CASSQVTGETQYF. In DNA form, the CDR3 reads TGTGCCAGCAGCCAAGTAACCGGAGAGACCCAGTACTTC.

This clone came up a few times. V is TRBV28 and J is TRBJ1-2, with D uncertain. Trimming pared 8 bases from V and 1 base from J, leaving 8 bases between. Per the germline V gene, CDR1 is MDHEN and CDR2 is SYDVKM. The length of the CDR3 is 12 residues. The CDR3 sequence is CASVGSNYGYTF. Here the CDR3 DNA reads TGTGCCAGCGTTGGAAGTAACTATGGCTACACCTTC.

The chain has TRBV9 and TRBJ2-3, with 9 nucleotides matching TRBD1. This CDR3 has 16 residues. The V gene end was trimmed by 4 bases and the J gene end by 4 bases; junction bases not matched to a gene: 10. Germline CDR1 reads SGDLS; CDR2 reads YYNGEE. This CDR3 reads CASSPRTGQGSDTQYF. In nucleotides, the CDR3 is TGTGCCAGCAGCCCCAGAACGGGACAGGGATCAGATACGCAGTATTTT.

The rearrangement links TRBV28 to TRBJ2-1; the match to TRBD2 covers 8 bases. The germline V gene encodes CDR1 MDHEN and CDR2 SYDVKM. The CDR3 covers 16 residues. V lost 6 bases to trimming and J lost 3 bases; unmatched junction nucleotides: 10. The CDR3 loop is CASRGKAGGYYNEQFF. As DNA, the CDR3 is TGTGCCAGCAGGGGTAAGGCGGGAGGCTACTACAATGAGCAGTTCTTC.

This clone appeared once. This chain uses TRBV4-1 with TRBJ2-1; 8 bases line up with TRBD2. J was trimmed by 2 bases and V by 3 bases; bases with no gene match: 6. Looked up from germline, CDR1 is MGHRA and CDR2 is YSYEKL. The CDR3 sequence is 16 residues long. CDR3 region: CASSQLGGGPYNEQFF. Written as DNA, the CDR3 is TGCGCCAGCAGCCAGCTCGGGGGGGGCCCCTACAATGAGCAGTTCTTC.

In nucleotides, the CDR3 is TGCAGCGTTGCCCTTCCCGACAACTATGGCTACACCTTC. Protein: CSVALPDNYGYTF. This rearrangement joins TRBV29-1 to TRBJ1-2; D remains ambiguous. Trimming took off 4 bases at V and 2 bases at J, with 11 bases between the two ends. CDR1 and CDR2 from the germline V gene are SQVTM and ANQGSEA. This CDR3 has 13 amino acids.

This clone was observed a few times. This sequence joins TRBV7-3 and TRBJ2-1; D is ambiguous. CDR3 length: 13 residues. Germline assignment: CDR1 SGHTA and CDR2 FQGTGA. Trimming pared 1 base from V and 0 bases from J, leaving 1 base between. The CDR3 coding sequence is TGTGCCAGCAGCTTAAGCTCCTACAATGAGCAGTTCTTC. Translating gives CASSLSSYNEQFF.

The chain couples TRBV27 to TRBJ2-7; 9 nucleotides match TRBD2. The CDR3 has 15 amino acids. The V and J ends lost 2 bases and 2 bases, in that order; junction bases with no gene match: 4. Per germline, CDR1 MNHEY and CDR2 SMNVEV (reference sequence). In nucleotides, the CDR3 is TGTGCCAGCAGTTTACGCGCTAGCGGGACCTACGAGCAGTACTTC. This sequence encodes CASSLRASGTYEQYF.

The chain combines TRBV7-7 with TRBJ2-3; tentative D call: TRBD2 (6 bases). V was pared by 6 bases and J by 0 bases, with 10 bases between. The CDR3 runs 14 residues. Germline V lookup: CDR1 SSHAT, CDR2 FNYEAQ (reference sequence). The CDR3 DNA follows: TGTGCCAGCAGTCACAGCGGGAGCACAGATACGCAGTATTTT. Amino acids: CASSHSGSTDTQYF.

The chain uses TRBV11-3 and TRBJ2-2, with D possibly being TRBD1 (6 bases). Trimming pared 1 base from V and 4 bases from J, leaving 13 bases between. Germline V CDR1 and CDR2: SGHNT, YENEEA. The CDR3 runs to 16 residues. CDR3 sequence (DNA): TGTGCCAGCAGCTTAGTGGCAGGACAGTTCACCGGGGAGCTGTTTTTT. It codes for CASSLVAGQFTGELFF.

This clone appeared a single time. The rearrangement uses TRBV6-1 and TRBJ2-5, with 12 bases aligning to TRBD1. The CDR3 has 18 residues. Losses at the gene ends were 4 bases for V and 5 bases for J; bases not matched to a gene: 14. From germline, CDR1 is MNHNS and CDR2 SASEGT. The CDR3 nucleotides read TGTGCCAGCAGTGCGGGACAGGGGGCGAATAGCGGGAGTGAGACCCAGTACTTC. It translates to CASSAGQGANSGSETQYF.

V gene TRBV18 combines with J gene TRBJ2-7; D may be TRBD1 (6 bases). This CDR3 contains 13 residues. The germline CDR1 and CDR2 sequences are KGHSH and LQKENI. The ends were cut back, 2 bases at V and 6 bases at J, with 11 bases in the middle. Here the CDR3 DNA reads TGTGCCAGCTCACCAATTCAACAGGGCGAGCAGTACTTC. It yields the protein CASSPIQQGEQYF.

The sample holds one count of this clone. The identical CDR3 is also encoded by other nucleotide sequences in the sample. The CDR3 loop is CASSLGQGRGETQYF. Here the CDR3 DNA reads TGCGCCAGCAGCTTGGGACAGGGTCGGGGAGAGACCCAGTACTTC. The chain links TRBV5-1 to TRBJ2-5, with 7 bases matching TRBD1. CDR1 SGHRS and CDR2 YFSETQ come from the germline V gene. Losses at the gene ends were 0 bases for V and 4 bases for J; bases not matched to a gene: 6. This CDR3 has 15 amino acids.

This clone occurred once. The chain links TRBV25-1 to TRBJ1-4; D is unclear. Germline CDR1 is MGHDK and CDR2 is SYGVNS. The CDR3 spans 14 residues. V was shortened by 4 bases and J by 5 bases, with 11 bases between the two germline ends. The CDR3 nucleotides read TGTGCCAGCAGTGGCGGAGGGTACAATGAAAAACTGTTTTTT. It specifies CASSGGGYNEKLFF.

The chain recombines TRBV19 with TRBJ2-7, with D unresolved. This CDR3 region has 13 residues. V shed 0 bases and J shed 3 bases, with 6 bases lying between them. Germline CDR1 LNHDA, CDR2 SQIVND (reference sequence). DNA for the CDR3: TGTGCCAGTAGTATAGAGGGAAACTACGAGCAGTACTTC. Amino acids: CASSIEGNYEQYF.

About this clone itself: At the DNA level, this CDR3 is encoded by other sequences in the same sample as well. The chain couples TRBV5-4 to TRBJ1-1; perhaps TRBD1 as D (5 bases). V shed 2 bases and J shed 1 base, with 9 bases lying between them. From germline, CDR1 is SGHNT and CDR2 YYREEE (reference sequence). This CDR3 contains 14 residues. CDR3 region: CASSFRGGNTEAFF. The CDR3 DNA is TGTGCCAGCAGCTTTCGGGGGGGGAACACTGAAGCTTTCTTT.

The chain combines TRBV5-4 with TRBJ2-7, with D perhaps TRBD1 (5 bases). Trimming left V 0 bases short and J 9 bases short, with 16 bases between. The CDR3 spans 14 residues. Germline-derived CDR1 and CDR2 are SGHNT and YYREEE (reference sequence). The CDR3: CASSLEDNLRGQYF. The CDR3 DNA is TGTGCCAGCAGCTTGGAGGACAACCTACGAGGGCAGTACTTC.

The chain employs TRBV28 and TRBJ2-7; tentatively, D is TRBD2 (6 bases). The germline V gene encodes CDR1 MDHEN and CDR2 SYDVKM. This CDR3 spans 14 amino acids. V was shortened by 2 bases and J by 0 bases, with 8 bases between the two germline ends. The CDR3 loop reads CASSLGGSSYEQYF. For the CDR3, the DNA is TGTGCCAGCAGTTTAGGAGGGAGCTCCTACGAGCAGTACTTC. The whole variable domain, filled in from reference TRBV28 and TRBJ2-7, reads DVKVTQSSRYLVKRTGEKVFLECVQDMDHENMFWYRQDPGLGLRLIYFSYDVKMKEKGDIPEGYSVSREKKERFSLILESASTNQTSMYLCASSLGGSSYEQYFGPGTRLTVT.

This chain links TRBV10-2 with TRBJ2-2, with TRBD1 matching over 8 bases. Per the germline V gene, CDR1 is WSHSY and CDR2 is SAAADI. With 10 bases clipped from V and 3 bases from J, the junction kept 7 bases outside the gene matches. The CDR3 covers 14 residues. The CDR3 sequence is CATRGQGYTGELFF. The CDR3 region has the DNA TGCGCCACAAGAGGACAGGGTTACACCGGGGAGCTGTTTTTT.

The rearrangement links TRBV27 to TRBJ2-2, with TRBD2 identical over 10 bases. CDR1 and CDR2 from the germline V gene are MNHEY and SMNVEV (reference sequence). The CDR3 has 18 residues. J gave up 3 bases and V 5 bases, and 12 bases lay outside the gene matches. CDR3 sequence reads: CASSPRLGLASDTGELFF. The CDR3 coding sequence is TGTGCCAGCAGTCCTCGCCTGGGACTAGCGAGCGACACCGGGGAGCTGTTTTTT.

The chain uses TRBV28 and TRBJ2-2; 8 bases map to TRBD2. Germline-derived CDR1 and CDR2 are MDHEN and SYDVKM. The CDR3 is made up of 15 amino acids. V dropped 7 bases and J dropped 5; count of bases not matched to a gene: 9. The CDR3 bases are TGTGCCAGCATGGAGCGGGAGAAAGGTACCGGGGAGCTGTTTTTT. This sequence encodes CASMEREKGTGELFF.

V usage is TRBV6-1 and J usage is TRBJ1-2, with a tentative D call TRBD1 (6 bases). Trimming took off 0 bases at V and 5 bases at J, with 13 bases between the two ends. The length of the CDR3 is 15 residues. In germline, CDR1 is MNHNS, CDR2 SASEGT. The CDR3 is CASSEALGHPYGYTF. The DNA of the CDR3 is TGTGCCAGCAGTGAAGCGTTGGGACACCCTTATGGCTACACCTTC.

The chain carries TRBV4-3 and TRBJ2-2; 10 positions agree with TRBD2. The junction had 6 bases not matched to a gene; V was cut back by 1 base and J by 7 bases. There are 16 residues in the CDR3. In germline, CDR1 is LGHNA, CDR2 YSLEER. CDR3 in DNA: TGCGCCAGCAGCCAAGGAACTAGCGGGAAGGGCGGGGAGCTGTTTTTT. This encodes CASSQGTSGKGGELFF.